This is a list of T cell receptor beta chains from one sample in a study of regulatory T cells in long-lasting Graves disease. TCRdb called the multiplex PCR reads again in MiXCR, with one record for every CDR3 protein. The sample carries roughly 560,000 distinct CDR3 sequences, roughly 16% recorded once. The same sample was also used in a study of T cells in Graves' hyperthyroidism and ophthalmopathy.

The sample consisted of peripheral blood mononuclear cells (PBMCs), taken at new diagnosis, from a patient treated with antithyroid drugs. The receptors here all came from a woman aged 35-65 years with Graves disease. Each CDR3 is given with its conserved first and last residue. Fields, in order: CDR3 DNA, CDR3 protein, D gene, J gene, clone size, V gene. The D gene is left open where the match is weak. Where a row states a size, it is once, few, many or the class of an expanded clone; other rows omit it.

CDR3nt: TGTGCCAGCAGTTACCTACAGGGGGGAAGGATGAACACTGAAGCTTTCTTT; CDR3aa: CASSYLQGGRMNTEAFF; d_gene: TRBD1; j_gene: TRBJ1-1; abundance: many; v_gene: TRBV6-5
CDR3nt: TGTGCCAGCAGAGGACAGCCGAACAGCAATCAGCCCCAGCATTTT; CDR3aa: CASRGQPNSNQPQHF; d_gene: NA; j_gene: TRBJ1-5; abundance: many; v_gene: TRBV2
CDR3nt: TGTGCCAGCAGCTTGGCTAGCGGGGGCGCCACAGATACGCAGTATTTT; CDR3aa: CASSLASGGATDTQYF; d_gene: TRBD2; j_gene: TRBJ2-3; abundance: many; v_gene: TRBV7-2
CDR3nt: TGCGCCAGCAGCTTGGCTCGGACTAGCGGCCACAATGAGCAGTTCTTC; CDR3aa: CASSLARTSGHNEQFF; d_gene: TRBD2; j_gene: TRBJ2-1; abundance: many; v_gene: TRBV5-1
CDR3nt: TGCAGTCCGGGACAGAACACTGAAGCTTTCTTT; CDR3aa: CSPGQNTEAFF; d_gene: NA; j_gene: TRBJ1-1; abundance: few; v_gene: TRBV20-1
CDR3nt: TGCAGTGCTAGAGAGGGGCCGGGGGGCAATGAGCAGTTCTTC; CDR3aa: CSAREGPGGNEQFF; d_gene: TRBD2; j_gene: TRBJ2-1; abundance: few; v_gene: TRBV20-1
CDR3nt: TGTGCCAGCAGTTTCCAGGGGAGTGGCGGGGAGCTGTTTTTT; CDR3aa: CASSFQGSGGELFF; d_gene: NA; j_gene: TRBJ2-2; abundance: NA; v_gene: TRBV27
CDR3nt: TGCGCCAGCAGCTTGGCAGGGGACAGAGAACCTAATTCACCCCTCCACTTT; CDR3aa: CASSLAGDREPNSPLHF; d_gene: TRBD1; j_gene: TRBJ1-6; abundance: many; v_gene: TRBV5-1
CDR3nt: TGCAGCGTTGGGGTTGGTACAGACCACACAGATACGCAGTATTTT; CDR3aa: CSVGVGTDHTDTQYF; d_gene: NA; j_gene: TRBJ2-3; abundance: few; v_gene: TRBV29-1
CDR3nt: TGCAGTGCTTACTCTAGCGGGGGGGATAACAACCAAGAGACCCAGTACTTC; CDR3aa: CSAYSSGGDNNQETQYF; d_gene: TRBD2; j_gene: TRBJ2-5; abundance: few; v_gene: TRBV20-1
CDR3nt: TGTGCCACCAGCAGAGATCCAGATCAGCCCCAGCATTTT; CDR3aa: CATSRDPDQPQHF; d_gene: NA; j_gene: TRBJ1-5; abundance: many; v_gene: TRBV15
CDR3nt: TGTGCCATCGAAGGCGGGGAAAAACTGTTTTTT; CDR3aa: CAIEGGEKLFF; d_gene: NA; j_gene: TRBJ1-4; abundance: NA; v_gene: TRBV28
CDR3nt: TGCGCCAGCAGTGAGGAGGACAGGTTTTCCACAGATACGCAGTATTTT; CDR3aa: CASSEEDRFSTDTQYF; d_gene: TRBD1; j_gene: TRBJ2-3; abundance: many; v_gene: TRBV10-1
CDR3nt: TGTGCCAGCAGTCTCACTTACACCTCTGGCTCCTACAATGAGCAGTTCTTC; CDR3aa: CASSLTYTSGSYNEQFF; d_gene: NA; j_gene: TRBJ2-1; abundance: NA; v_gene: TRBV28
CDR3nt: TGTGCCAGCAGCCAAGCCTTGGGTCAGCCCCAGCATTTT; CDR3aa: CASSQALGQPQHF; d_gene: NA; j_gene: TRBJ1-5; abundance: many; v_gene: TRBV3-1
CDR3nt: TGTGCCAGCAGTTTTGGAGCCTCGAACACCGGGGAGCTGTTTTTT; CDR3aa: CASSFGASNTGELFF; d_gene: NA; j_gene: TRBJ2-2; abundance: NA; v_gene: TRBV12-3/TRBV12-4
CDR3nt: TGCGCCAGCAGACTGGGCGACAGGGTCGGTGGCTACACCTTC; CDR3aa: CASRLGDRVGGYTF; d_gene: TRBD1; j_gene: TRBJ1-2; abundance: many; v_gene: TRBV5-1
CDR3nt: TGTGCCAGCAGCCTTAGAGGGATGTGGACTGAAGCTTTCTTT; CDR3aa: CASSLRGMWTEAFF; d_gene: NA; j_gene: TRBJ1-1; abundance: many; v_gene: TRBV5-5
CDR3nt: TGTGCCAGCAGCCAAGGACTAGCGGGGGGGCGGGATACGCAGTATTTT; CDR3aa: CASSQGLAGGRDTQYF; d_gene: TRBD2; j_gene: TRBJ2-3; abundance: NA; v_gene: TRBV7-2
CDR3nt: TGTGCCAGCAGACCGTCGAGGTACAATCAGCCCCAGCATTTT; CDR3aa: CASRPSRYNQPQHF; d_gene: NA; j_gene: TRBJ1-5; abundance: many; v_gene: TRBV27
CDR3nt: TGTGCCAGCAGCCATAGATACACCGGGGAGCTGTTTTTT; CDR3aa: CASSHRYTGELFF; d_gene: NA; j_gene: TRBJ2-2; abundance: few; v_gene: TRBV5-6
CDR3nt: TGTGCCAGCAGCCCCGGGACTAGCGGGGGGAGCACAGATACGCAGTATTTT; CDR3aa: CASSPGTSGGSTDTQYF; d_gene: TRBD2; j_gene: TRBJ2-3; abundance: many; v_gene: TRBV10-2
CDR3nt: TGTGCCAGCAGCGTAGATGGGGGCGCGAGCACTGAAGCTTTCTTT; CDR3aa: CASSVDGGASTEAFF; d_gene: NA; j_gene: TRBJ1-1; abundance: NA; v_gene: TRBV9
CDR3nt: TGTGCAACCAGCTCGGGGGGAGGAAGCTACACCTTC; CDR3aa: CATSSGGGSYTF; d_gene: NA; j_gene: TRBJ1-2; abundance: few; v_gene: TRBV4-2
CDR3nt: TGCGCCAGCAGCCTCCAGGGCGGCGGGGTGGCTGAAGCTTTCTTT; CDR3aa: CASSLQGGGVAEAFF; d_gene: NA; j_gene: TRBJ1-1; abundance: many; v_gene: TRBV5-1
CDR3nt: TGCGCCAGCAGCCAAGTTGGGGCCGGGACTAATGAGCAGTTCTTC; CDR3aa: CASSQVGAGTNEQFF; d_gene: NA; j_gene: TRBJ2-1; abundance: many; v_gene: TRBV4-1
CDR3nt: TGTGCCAGCAGCCACCAAGGACTAGCGGGATACGAGCAGTACTTC; CDR3aa: CASSHQGLAGYEQYF; d_gene: TRBD2; j_gene: TRBJ2-7; abundance: many; v_gene: TRBV3-1
CDR3nt: TGTGCCAGCAGCTTGACAGGGAAAGGCTACACCTTC; CDR3aa: CASSLTGKGYTF; d_gene: TRBD1; j_gene: TRBJ1-2; abundance: NA; v_gene: TRBV12-3/TRBV12-4
CDR3nt: TGTGCCATCAGTGTAGCCAACACCGGGGAGCTGTTTTTT; CDR3aa: CAISVANTGELFF; d_gene: NA; j_gene: TRBJ2-2; abundance: few; v_gene: TRBV10-3
CDR3nt: TGTGCCAGCAGTTCCCGACAGGGGGAGAGGCAGCCCCAGCATTTT; CDR3aa: CASSSRQGERQPQHF; d_gene: TRBD1; j_gene: TRBJ1-5; abundance: many; v_gene: TRBV27
CDR3nt: TGCGCCAGCAGCCAATCCGGGGGACGGAAAAAAATCTCTGGAAACACCATATATTTT; CDR3aa: CASSQSGGRKKISGNTIYF; d_gene: NA; j_gene: TRBJ1-3; abundance: few; v_gene: TRBV11-2
CDR3nt: TGTGCCAGTAGAGTTGACAGGGTTCCCGACACTGAAGCTTTCTTT; CDR3aa: CASRVDRVPDTEAFF; d_gene: TRBD1; j_gene: TRBJ1-1; abundance: NA; v_gene: TRBV19
CDR3nt: TGTGCCAGCAGCTACTGGGCCAGCGGCTACACCTTC; CDR3aa: CASSYWASGYTF; d_gene: NA; j_gene: TRBJ1-2; abundance: NA; v_gene: TRBV9
CDR3nt: TGTGCCAGCAGCGAAACGACCTTGAACACTGAAGCTTTCTTT; CDR3aa: CASSETTLNTEAFF; d_gene: NA; j_gene: TRBJ1-1; abundance: few; v_gene: TRBV2
CDR3nt: TGTGCCAGTACAAGGGGTATTAATCCCGCTTTCTTT; CDR3aa: CASTRGINPAFF; d_gene: NA; j_gene: TRBJ1-1; abundance: NA; v_gene: TRBV6-1
CDR3nt: TGTGCCAGCAGCCCACGATTAGGGCATTGGGGCTACACCTTC; CDR3aa: CASSPRLGHWGYTF; d_gene: NA; j_gene: TRBJ1-2; abundance: many; v_gene: TRBV28
CDR3nt: TGCAGTGCTAGAGAGGCAGCCCAGAACACTGAAGCTTTCTTT; CDR3aa: CSAREAAQNTEAFF; d_gene: NA; j_gene: TRBJ1-1; abundance: many; v_gene: TRBV20-1
CDR3nt: TGTGCCAGTACCCGGAGGACAGGGCAACCTCCGGAGGCTTTCTTT; CDR3aa: CASTRRTGQPPEAFF; d_gene: TRBD1; j_gene: TRBJ1-1; abundance: many; v_gene: TRBV19
CDR3nt: TGTGCCAGCAGCGCGATGAACATTCAGTACTTC; CDR3aa: CASSAMNIQYF; d_gene: NA; j_gene: TRBJ2-4; abundance: many; v_gene: TRBV7-2
CDR3nt: TGTGCCAGCAGCTTATGGGAGGAGCTGTTTTTT; CDR3aa: CASSLWEELFF; d_gene: NA; j_gene: TRBJ2-2; abundance: NA; v_gene: TRBV7-2
CDR3nt: TGTGCCAGTAGTTCCCGGGGGACAGGGGAAGATCAGCCCCAGCATTTT; CDR3aa: CASSSRGTGEDQPQHF; d_gene: TRBD1; j_gene: TRBJ1-5; abundance: few; v_gene: TRBV19
CDR3nt: TGTGCTAGTGGTTTGGTATTGGGGGGCGCAAACTCCTACAATGAGCAGTTCTTC; CDR3aa: CASGLVLGGANSYNEQFF; d_gene: NA; j_gene: TRBJ2-1; abundance: NA; v_gene: TRBV12-5